This T cell receptor (beta chain) appears in the sequencing data of a study of blood T cell repertoires in COVID-19. Study at large: Acute-phase and convalescent COVID-19 samples originated in the United States, Italy and Spain.

Generated by immunoSEQ multiplex PCR, the TCRdb table keeps only in-frame clones and is missing some. The sample contains 110,000 or so clones, 85% to 90% of which appear only once. This CDR3 has 16 amino acids. Germline CDR1 reads SGHVS; CDR2 reads FQNEAQ. The ends were cut back, 5 bases at V and 8 bases at J, with 24 bases in the middle. This chain uses TRBV7-8 with TRBJ1-2; no definite D call. Sequenced: peripheral blood. The clonotype originates from a woman aged 55-69 years with COVID-19, enrolled during active disease. CDR3 sequence (DNA): TGTGCCAGCAGCGTCGGGAACACGTGGCTGACGGTCGGCTACACCTTC. It is translated as CASSVGNTWLTVGYTF.